Below, 23 T cell receptor beta chains from the same sample are listed, as sequenced in a study of T cells in localized non-small cell lung cancer. Only in-frame clones appear in the TCRdb table, and some are missing; sequencing was by immunoSEQ multiplex PCR. The sample includes 45,000 to 60,000 clones, over 75% seen only once; the top ten take 20%. This specimen consisted of peripheral blood, obtained before any cancer treatment. The receptor source for this set is a female donor over 55 with stage II squamous cell lung carcinoma.

V is TRBV6-6 and J is TRBJ2-2; 9 bases align to TRBD1. The CDR3 loop spans 15 amino acids. The junction had 5 bases not matched to a gene; V was cut back by 7 bases and J by 2 bases. In germline, CDR1 is MNHNY, CDR2 SVGAGI (reference sequence). This CDR3 reads CASNPQGANTGELFF. The DNA of the CDR3 is TGTGCCAGCAACCCACAGGGGGCAAACACCGGGGAGCTGTTTTTT.

The genes are TRBV5-4 and TRBJ2-1, with D perhaps being TRBD1 or TRBD2 (6 bases each). Germline CDR1 and CDR2: SGHNT and YYREEE (reference sequence). Trimming pared 0 bases from V and 4 bases from J, leaving 20 bases between. The CDR3 is made up of 18 amino acids. The CDR3 reads CASSLAQLRGDLYNEQFF. The CDR3 DNA follows: TGTGCCAGCAGCTTGGCTCAGCTGAGGGGGGACTTATACAATGAGCAGTTCTTC.

The CDR3 sequence is CAWSAGQGVSPLHF. Written as DNA, the CDR3 is TGTGCCTGGAGTGCGGGGCAGGGGGTTTCACCCCTCCACTTT. J is TRBJ1-6 and V is TRBV30, with 7 bases lining up with TRBD1. Trimming took 1 base from V and 9 from J; bases not matched to a gene: 6. Looked up from germline, CDR1 is GTSNPN and CDR2 is SVGIG (reference sequence). The CDR3 extends over 14 amino acids.

The chain recombines TRBV2 with TRBJ1-5, with TRBD1 identical over 8 bases. V lost 6 bases to trimming and J lost 6 bases; unmatched junction nucleotides: 7. This CDR3 spans 14 amino acids. Germline V gene sequence: CDR1 SNHLY, CDR2 FYNNEI. The chain's CDR3 is CASSAGGAGQPQHF. CDR3 DNA sequence: TGTGCCAGCAGCGCAGGGGGCGCGGGTCAGCCCCAGCATTTT.

The count of this clone is one. The CDR3 nucleotides read TGCAGCGTTGAAGATACTTGGACTACCGATACGCAGTATTTT. This translates into CSVEDTWTTDTQYF. This chain connects TRBV29-1 to TRBJ2-3, with D perhaps matching TRBD2 (6 bases). The V end lost 0 bases, the J end lost 6 bases, and 13 bases lay between the germline ends. The CDR3 runs 14 residues. Per the germline V gene, CDR1 is SQVTM and CDR2 is ANQGSEA.

The chain has TRBV15 and TRBJ2-5; 7 nucleotides match TRBD2. This CDR3 spans 13 amino acids. Germline V CDR1 and CDR2: LNHNV, YYDKDF (reference sequence). V lost 7 bases to trimming and J lost 3 bases; unmatched junction nucleotides: 5. The CDR3: CATTQGGEETQYF. CDR3 sequence (DNA): TGTGCCACCACTCAGGGAGGGGAAGAGACCCAGTACTTC. The variable domain in full, with the rest retrieved from reference TRBV15 and TRBJ2-5, is DAMVIQNPRYQVTQFGKPVTLSCSQTLNHNVMYWYQQKSSQAPKLLFHYYDKDFNNEADTPDNFQSRRPNTSFCFLDIRSPGLGDTAMYLCATTQGGEETQYFGPGTRLLVL.

In DNA form, the CDR3 reads TGTGCCAGCTCACCTTCGCGACAGAGTGAAGCTTTCTTT. Residues: CASSPSRQSEAFF. The rearrangement uses TRBV18 and TRBJ1-1, with a weak D call TRBD1 (5 bases). The CDR3 is made up of 13 amino acids. The V end lost 3 bases, the J end lost 7 bases, and 12 bases lay between the germline ends. Germline-derived CDR1 and CDR2 are KGHSH and LQKENI.

The gene calls are TRBV29-1 and TRBJ2-1; 8 bases align to TRBD1. With 7 bases clipped from V and 4 bases from J, the junction kept 9 bases outside the gene matches. CDR1 is SQVTM and CDR2 is ANQGSEA in the germline V gene. The CDR3 consists of 14 residues. CDR3 sequence (DNA): TGCAGCGGGATTACGGGACAGGATTACAATGAGCAGTTCTTC. Its translation is CSGITGQDYNEQFF.

The V call is TRBV19, the J call TRBJ2-7, with TRBD1 identical over 8 bases. The CDR3 has 15 residues. Trimming at V came to 0 bases and at J to 4 bases, leaving 5 bases not matched to a gene. Germline V CDR1 and CDR2: LNHDA, SQIVND (reference sequence). The CDR3: CASSIDAGGGYEQYF. The DNA for the CDR3 is TGTGCCAGTAGTATAGATGCAGGGGGCGGGTACGAGCAGTACTTC.

This clone occurred a few times. The V and J genes are TRBV4-2 and TRBJ1-3; D uncertain. V lost 4 bases to trimming and J lost 0 bases, with 16 bases between them. The V gene's germline CDR1 is LGHNA and CDR2 YNFKEQ. The CDR3 covers 17 residues. This CDR3 reads CASSPVTQQRSGNTIYF. In nucleotides, the CDR3 is TGTGCCAGCAGCCCAGTAACCCAGCAGCGCTCTGGAAACACCATATATTTT.

V and J are TRBV7-9 and TRBJ2-7, with D maybe TRBD2 (7 bases). The germline V gene encodes CDR1 SEHNR and CDR2 FQNEAQ (reference sequence). Trimming took 3 bases from V and 5 from J, leaving 11 bases between them. The CDR3 covers 13 residues. The CDR3 DNA follows: TGTGCCAGCAGCTTTGGGGGGGCCCACGAGCAGTACTTC. Amino acid sequence: CASSFGGAHEQYF.

The chain carries TRBV7-9 and TRBJ2-2, with 8 nucleotides matching TRBD1. In germline, CDR1 is SEHNR, CDR2 FQNEAQ (reference sequence). This CDR3 has 13 residues. The trim removed 5 bases at V and 7 bases at J, leaving 3 bases unmatched. CDR3: CASSPGGHGELFF. The CDR3 bases are TGTGCCAGCAGCCCAGGGGGCCACGGGGAGCTGTTTTTT.

The chain carries TRBV30 and TRBJ2-7; D possibly uses TRBD1 or TRBD2 (6 bases each). V dropped 3 bases and J dropped 1 base, with 13 bases sitting between them. The germline CDR1 and CDR2 sequences are GTSNPN and SVGIG (reference sequence). This CDR3 region has 14 residues. CDR3 DNA: TGTGCCTGGAGCCTGGGGGGCCTTTCCTACGAGCAGTACTTC. Its translation is CAWSLGGLSYEQYF.

This chain connects TRBV2 to TRBJ1-2; D gene ambiguous. V lost 0 bases to trimming and J lost 4 bases, with 12 bases between them. CDR3 size: 15 residues. Germline CDR1 is SNHLY and CDR2 is FYNNEI. CDR3 DNA sequence: TGTGCCAGCAGTGAAGCGAGCAGGCCAATCTATGGCTACACCTTC. Protein sequence: CASSEASRPIYGYTF.

The chain is built from TRBV11-2 and TRBJ1-3, with D hard to call. V shed 2 bases and J shed 4 bases, with 15 bases lying between them. Germline CDR1 SGHAT, CDR2 FQNNGV. CDR3 size: 16 residues. This CDR3 reads CASSLNGPLGGNTIYF. DNA for the CDR3: TGTGCCAGCAGCTTAAACGGACCTTTGGGCGGAAACACCATATATTTT.

This clone was detected a few times. This chain connects TRBV4-1 to TRBJ1-1, with 8 bases lining up with TRBD1. Looked up from germline, CDR1 is MGHRA and CDR2 is YSYEKL. The V segment lost 0 bases and the J segment 2 bases; nucleotides outside the gene matches: 11. This CDR3 is 18 amino acids long. CDR3 loop: CASSQEGAGTGFNTEAFF. Written as DNA, the CDR3 is TGCGCCAGCAGCCAAGAGGGTGCCGGGACAGGCTTCAACACTGAAGCTTTCTTT.

The chain links TRBV6-5 to TRBJ1-5; D not resolved. Germline-derived CDR1 and CDR2 are MNHEY and SVGAGI. The CDR3 is made up of 13 amino acids. The V gene lost 2 bases and the J gene lost 2 bases, with 4 bases spanning the gap. CDR3 region: CASSYDGNQPQHF. CDR3 sequence (DNA): TGTGCCAGCAGTTACGACGGCAATCAGCCCCAGCATTTT.

The V call is TRBV11-2, the J call TRBJ2-2; D is undetermined. There are 14 residues in the CDR3. Germline CDR1 is SGHAT and CDR2 is FQNNGV. V dropped 8 bases and J dropped 1 base, with 11 bases sitting between them. This chain's CDR3 is CASGQRRNTGELFF. As DNA, the CDR3 is TGTGCCAGCGGCCAGAGGAGGAACACCGGGGAGCTGTTTTTT.

The chain uses TRBV6-6 and TRBJ2-7; the match to TRBD1 covers 7 bases. Germline-derived CDR1 and CDR2 are MNHNY and SVGAGI (reference sequence). V lost 2 bases to trimming and J lost 2 bases; unmatched junction nucleotides: 6. This CDR3 spans 15 amino acids. The CDR3 coding sequence is TGTGCCAGCAGTTACCCGACTGGGACAGCCTACGAGCAGTACTTC. As protein: CASSYPTGTAYEQYF.

The rearrangement links TRBV2 to TRBJ2-7, with a weak D call TRBD2 (6 bases). V lost 3 bases and J lost 3, with 12 bases in between. Germline CDR1 SNHLY, CDR2 FYNNEI. The CDR3 extends over 14 amino acids. The CDR3 loop is CASSDGPGGYEQYF. Here the CDR3 DNA reads TGTGCCAGCAGTGATGGGCCCGGGGGCTACGAGCAGTACTTC.

V usage is TRBV7-9 and J usage is TRBJ2-5; TRBD2 aligns across 7 bases. Trimming removed 9 bases from V and 5 bases from J; junction bases left unmatched: 6. Looked up from germline, CDR1 is SEHNR and CDR2 is FQNEAQ (reference sequence). This CDR3 has 12 amino acids. CDR3 sequence (DNA): TGTGCCAGGAGTTCTAGCGGTGAGACCCAGTACTTC. Translation: CARSSSGETQYF.

The chain joins TRBV19 to TRBJ2-4; D may be TRBD1 or TRBD2 (5 bases each). The CDR3 has 14 amino acids. Between the trimmed V and J ends, which lost 0 bases and 8 bases, there was a span of 11 bases. The V gene's germline CDR1 is LNHDA and CDR2 SQIVND (reference sequence). The CDR3 nucleotides are TGTGCCAGTAGTATAGAGGGTGTGGGGGACATTCAGTACTTC. As protein: CASSIEGVGDIQYF.

V and J are TRBV5-5 and TRBJ1-6; D remains ambiguous. The V gene lost 3 bases and the J gene lost 7 bases, with 11 bases spanning the gap. CDR1 is SGHKS, CDR2 YYEKEE, per germline (reference sequence). There are 14 residues in the CDR3. CDR3 coding DNA: TGTGCCAGCAGCTCCATTCCTGGGAATTCACCCCTCCACTTT. Translated, it gives CASSSIPGNSPLHF.